This entry is about one T cell receptor beta chain. Its antigen is not yet known. Base qualities are not provided; no much larger clone lies one nucleotide away. The entry originates in a study of OX40 agonist ivuxolimab in advanced cancers. Regarding the complete study: Ivuxolimab was a fully human IgG2 agonistic monoclonal antibody targeting the costimulatory receptor OX40 (CD134). Peripheral TCRbeta sequencing aimed to test whether ivuxolimab altered TCR sequence diversity and caused clonal T-cell expansion. Intravenous ivuxolimab was administered to patients every 2 weeks at six dose levels: 0.01, 0.1, 0.3, 1.5, 3 and 10 mg/kg. Prior anti-PD-1, anti-PD-L1 or anti-CTLA-4 therapy was permitted, and 30% to 50% of dose-escalation patients had received checkpoint inhibitors. Of the approximately 54 patients in dose escalation, about 20 had hepatocellular carcinoma, about 15 had melanoma, 9 had renal cell carcinoma and 9 had head and neck cancer. A male proportion of approximately 83% and a mean age of roughly 55 years, ranging from about 23 to 90, were recorded for the dose-escalation cohort. Partial responses occurred in three dose-escalation patients: two with cutaneous melanoma and one with hepatocellular carcinoma. The monotherapy dose-escalation portion (N = 52 patients) of the phase I ivuxolimab trial is reported in the paper. Study-level results and caveats: Low levels of normalized T-cell clonal expansion were also seen in some patients who did not respond. The antigen specificity of the clonally expanded peripheral T cells was not determined. At doses of 0.1 to 3.0 mg/kg, clonal expansion of both CD4+ and CD8+ T cells in blood was seen between baseline and week 6. On average, CD8+ T cells showed more expanded clones than CD4+ T cells after ivuxolimab. In the 0.1-3.0 mg/kg groups, partial responders had among the lowest normalized peripheral clonal expansion, particularly in CD8+ T cells.

The trial excluded patients who had a history of autoimmune disease or who were on systemic immunosuppression. Peripheral blood for TCR sequencing was collected from all dose cohorts at baseline, on cycle 4 day 1, and on cycle 7 day 1. Samples came from an open-label, multicenter, first-in-human phase I dose-escalation trial of ivuxolimab. Adults with locally advanced or metastatic melanoma, renal cell, hepatocellular, or head and neck squamous cell carcinoma were enrolled in the trial. CD4+ and CD8+ T cells were sorted separately from peripheral blood before TCR sequencing. The CDR3 holds 15 amino acids from the cysteine to the phenylalanine. CDR3 DNA only is kept here, 45 bases in frame from base 1. For CDR1 and CDR2, the germline V gene lists MNHEY and SVGAGI. The junction shows trimming of 8 bases on V and 5 bases on J, plus 21 bases between the germline ends. For sequencing of the TCRbeta CDR3 region, genomic DNA was extracted from the sorted cells. The immunoSEQ Assay was used for sequencing of TCRbeta CDR3 regions. TCRdb carries this immuneACCESS record with in-frame sequences only. Its versions omit some clonotypes, under half of them owing to an unresolved V gene in the studies checked, with the rest unexplained. This sample comprises roughly 48,000 clones, around 84% of them detected only once. The top ten clonotypes cover 9.9% of the sample.

The sample in question was CD4+ or CD8+ T cells sorted from blood, obtained in a trial of the OX40 agonist ivuxolimab. This receptor was identified in an adult with an advanced solid tumor such as melanoma, head and neck, liver or kidney cancer. The rearranged segments are TRBV6-5 and TRBJ2-5, and TRBD1 may be the D gene, going by 5 matching bases. The DNA is TGTGCCAGCGGCCCACTCCGACCAGGGCATGAGACCCAGTACTTC. It translates as CASGPLRPGHETQYF.